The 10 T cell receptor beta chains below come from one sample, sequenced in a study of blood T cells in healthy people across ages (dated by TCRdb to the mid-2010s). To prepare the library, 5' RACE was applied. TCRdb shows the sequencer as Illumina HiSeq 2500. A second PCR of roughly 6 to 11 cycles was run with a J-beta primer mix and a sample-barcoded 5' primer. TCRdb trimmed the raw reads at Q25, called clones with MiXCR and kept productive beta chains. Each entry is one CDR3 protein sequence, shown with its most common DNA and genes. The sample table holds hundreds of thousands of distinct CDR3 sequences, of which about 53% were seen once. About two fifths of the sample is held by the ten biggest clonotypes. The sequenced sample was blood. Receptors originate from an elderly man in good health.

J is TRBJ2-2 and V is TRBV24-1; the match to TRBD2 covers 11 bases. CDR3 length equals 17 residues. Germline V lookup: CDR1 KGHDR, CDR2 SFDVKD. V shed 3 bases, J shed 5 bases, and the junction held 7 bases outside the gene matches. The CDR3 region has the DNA TGTGCCACCAGTGATCCAACTAGCGGGAGAGGGACCGGGGAGCTGTTTTTT. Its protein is CATSDPTSGRGTGELFF.

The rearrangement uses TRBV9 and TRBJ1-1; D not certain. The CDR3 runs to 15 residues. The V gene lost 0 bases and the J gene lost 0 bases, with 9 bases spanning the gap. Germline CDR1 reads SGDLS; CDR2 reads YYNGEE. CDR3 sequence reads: CASSVAGRVNTEAFF. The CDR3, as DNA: TGTGCCAGCAGCGTAGCGGGGAGGGTGAACACTGAAGCTTTCTTT.

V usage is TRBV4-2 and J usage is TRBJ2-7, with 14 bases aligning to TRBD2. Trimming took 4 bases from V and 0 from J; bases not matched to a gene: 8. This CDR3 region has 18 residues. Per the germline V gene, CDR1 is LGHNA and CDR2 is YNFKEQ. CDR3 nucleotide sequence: TGTGCCAGCAGCCGTGGACTAGCGGGAGGCCCATTCTCCTACGAGCAGTACTTC. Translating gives CASSRGLAGGPFSYEQYF.

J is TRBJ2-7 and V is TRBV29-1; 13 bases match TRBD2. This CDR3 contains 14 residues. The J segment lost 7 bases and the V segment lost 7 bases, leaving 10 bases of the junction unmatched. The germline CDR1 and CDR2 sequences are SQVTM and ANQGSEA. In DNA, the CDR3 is TGCAGCGGGCGGACTAGCGGGAGAATTGGTGAGCAGTACTTC. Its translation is CSGRTSGRIGEQYF.

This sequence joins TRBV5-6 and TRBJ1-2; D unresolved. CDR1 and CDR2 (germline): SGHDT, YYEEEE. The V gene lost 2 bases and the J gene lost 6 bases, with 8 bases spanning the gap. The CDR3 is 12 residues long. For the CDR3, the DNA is TGTGCCAGCAGCTTCGCCCCTAATGGCTACACCTTC. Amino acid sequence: CASSFAPNGYTF. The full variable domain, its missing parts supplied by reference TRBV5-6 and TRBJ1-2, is DAGVTQSPTHLIKTRGQQVTLRCSPKSGHDTVSWYQQALGQGPQFIFQYYEEEERQRGNFPDRFSGHQFPNYSSELNVNALLLGDSALYLCASSFAPNGYTFGSGTRLTVV.

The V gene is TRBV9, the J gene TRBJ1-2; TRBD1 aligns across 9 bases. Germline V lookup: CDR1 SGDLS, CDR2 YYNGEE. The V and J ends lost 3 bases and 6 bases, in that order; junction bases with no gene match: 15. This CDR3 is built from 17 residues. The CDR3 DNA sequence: TGTGCCAGCAGCGCACGATCGGGACAGGGCGGCGGGGATGGCTACACCTTC. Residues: CASSARSGQGGGDGYTF.

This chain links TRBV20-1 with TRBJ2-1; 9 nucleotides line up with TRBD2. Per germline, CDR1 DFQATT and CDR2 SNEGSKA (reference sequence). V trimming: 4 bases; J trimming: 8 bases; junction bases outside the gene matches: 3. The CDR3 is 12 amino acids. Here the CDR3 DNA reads TGCAGTGCTACGGTAGCGGGAGATGAGCAGTTCTTC. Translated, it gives CSATVAGDEQFF.

The CDR3 here is CASSDRDQAKNIQYF. CDR3 coding DNA: TGCGCCAGCAGTGACAGGGATCAAGCCAAAAACATTCAGTACTTC. The chain links TRBV10-2 to TRBJ2-4; D perhaps matches TRBD1 (5 bases). This CDR3 contains 15 residues. CDR1 WSHSY and CDR2 SAAADI come from the germline V gene. The V end was cut by 3 bases, the J end by 0 bases, with 9 bases between.

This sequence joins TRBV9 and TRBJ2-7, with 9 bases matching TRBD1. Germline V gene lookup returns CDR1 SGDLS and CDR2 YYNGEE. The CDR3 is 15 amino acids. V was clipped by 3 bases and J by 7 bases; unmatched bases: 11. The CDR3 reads CASSAGTGLFFEQYF. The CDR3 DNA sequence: TGTGCCAGCAGCGCCGGGACAGGGCTATTCTTTGAGCAGTACTTC.

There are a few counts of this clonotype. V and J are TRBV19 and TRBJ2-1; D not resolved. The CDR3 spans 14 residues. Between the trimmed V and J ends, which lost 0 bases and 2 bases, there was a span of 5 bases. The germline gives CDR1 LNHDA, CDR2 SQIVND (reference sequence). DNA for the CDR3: TGTGCCAGTAGTATAGAAAGTCCCTACAATGAGCAGTTCTTC. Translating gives CASSIESPYNEQFF.